This T cell receptor beta chain originates from a study of shared clonotypes between healthy human individuals. Study-wide background: The donor group consisted of two women and three men, aged 18 to 49.

CDR3 length equals 13 residues. The germline CDR1 and CDR2 sequences are MNHNS and SASEGT. Trimming stripped 5 bases from V and 4 bases from J, with 9 bases between. With regard to this clone: What it binds is unknown.

Study-wide results and caveats: Tissues were not sampled, only blood, and their repertoires likely differ. Around 5% of naive CD4 clonotypes were shared across several donors.

Here immunoSEQ multiplex PCR was the method, and the copy in TCRdb shows in-frame clones only, minus some. The sample shows around 2.3 million clones, more than 90% of them seen only once. This receptor was identified in a man younger than 35 in good health. The chain joins TRBV6-1 to TRBJ2-1; perhaps TRBD1 as D (6 bases). The specimen was naive CD4+ T cells sorted from blood. Subset described: CD45RA+ positively selected. CDR3 sequence: CASSLTGYNEQFF. The CDR3, as DNA: TGTGCCAGCAGTTTAACAGGGTACAATGAGCAGTTCTTC.